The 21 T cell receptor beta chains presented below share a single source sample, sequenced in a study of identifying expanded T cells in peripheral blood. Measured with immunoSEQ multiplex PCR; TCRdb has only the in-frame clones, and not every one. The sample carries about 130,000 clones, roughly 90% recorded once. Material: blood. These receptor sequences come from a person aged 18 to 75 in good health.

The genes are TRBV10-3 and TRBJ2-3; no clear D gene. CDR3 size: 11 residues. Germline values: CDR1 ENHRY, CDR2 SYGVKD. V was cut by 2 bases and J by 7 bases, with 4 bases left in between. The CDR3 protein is CAISEDHTQYF. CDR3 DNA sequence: TGTGCCATCAGTGAGGACCATACGCAGTATTTT.

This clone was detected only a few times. Here the CDR3 DNA reads TGCGCCAGCAGCTTGGCCCCGGACTGGAACGTCAATGAGCAGTTCTTC. The encoded protein is CASSLAPDWNVNEQFF. The chain is built from TRBV5-1 and TRBJ2-1; D may be TRBD2 (5 bases). There are 16 residues in the CDR3. From germline, CDR1 is SGHRS and CDR2 YFSETQ. V was shortened by 0 bases and J by 6 bases, with 16 bases between the two germline ends.

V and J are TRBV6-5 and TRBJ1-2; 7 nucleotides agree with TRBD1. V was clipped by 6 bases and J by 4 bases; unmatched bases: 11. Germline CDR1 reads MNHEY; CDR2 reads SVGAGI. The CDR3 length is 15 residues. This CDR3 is CASRSYPGQSYGYTF. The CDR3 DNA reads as TGTGCCAGCAGGTCCTATCCGGGACAGTCCTATGGCTACACCTTC.

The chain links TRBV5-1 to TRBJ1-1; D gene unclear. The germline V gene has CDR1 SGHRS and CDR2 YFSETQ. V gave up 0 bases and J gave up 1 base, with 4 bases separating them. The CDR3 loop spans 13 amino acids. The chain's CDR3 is CASSLAQNTEAFF. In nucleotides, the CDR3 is TGCGCCAGCAGCTTGGCCCAGAACACTGAAGCTTTCTTT.

This CDR3 is CASSETGTSGYYEQYF. CDR3 coding DNA: TGCGCCAGCAGTGAGACCGGGACTAGCGGGTACTACGAGCAGTACTTC. V and J are TRBV10-1 and TRBJ2-7; 12 nucleotides align to TRBD2. Germline CDR1 is WNHNN and CDR2 is SYGVQD (reference sequence). J was trimmed by 3 bases and V by 2 bases; bases with no gene match: 5. The CDR3 runs 16 residues.

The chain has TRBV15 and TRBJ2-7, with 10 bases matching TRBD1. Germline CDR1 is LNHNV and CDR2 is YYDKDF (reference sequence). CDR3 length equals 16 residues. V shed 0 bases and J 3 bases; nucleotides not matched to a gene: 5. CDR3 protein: CATSRDKGDRGYEQYF. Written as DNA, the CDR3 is TGTGCCACCAGCAGAGATAAAGGGGACAGGGGCTACGAGCAGTACTTC.

DNA for the CDR3: TGTGCCAGCAGGGACATGGAGGCGGGAGAAAAACTGTTTTTT. It yields the protein CASRDMEAGEKLFF. The chain has TRBV6-1 and TRBJ1-4; D perhaps matches TRBD1 (5 bases). CDR1 is MNHNS, CDR2 SASEGT, per germline. There are 14 residues in the CDR3. The V end was cut by 6 bases, the J end by 8 bases, with 16 bases between.

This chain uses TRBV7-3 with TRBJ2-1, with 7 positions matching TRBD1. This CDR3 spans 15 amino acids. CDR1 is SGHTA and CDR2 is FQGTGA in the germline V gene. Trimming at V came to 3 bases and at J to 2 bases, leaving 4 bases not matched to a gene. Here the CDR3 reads CASSFRQGTYNEQFF. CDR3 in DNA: TGTGCCAGCAGCTTCAGACAGGGCACCTACAATGAGCAGTTCTTC.

The CDR3 nucleotides read TGTGCCAGCAGCTTCGGCCTAGCGGGAGGGAATGAGCAGTTCTTC. Encoded protein: CASSFGLAGGNEQFF. This chain connects TRBV7-9 to TRBJ2-1, with 12 bases fitting TRBD2. CDR1 SEHNR and CDR2 FQNEAQ come from the germline V gene (reference sequence). V lost 3 bases and J lost 7; bases outside the gene matches: 4. The CDR3 has 15 amino acids.

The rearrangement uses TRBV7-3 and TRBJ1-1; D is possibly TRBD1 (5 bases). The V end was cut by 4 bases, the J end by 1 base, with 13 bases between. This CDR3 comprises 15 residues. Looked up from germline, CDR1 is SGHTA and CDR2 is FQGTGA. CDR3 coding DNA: TGTGCCAGCAGCTCGGGACCGATACAGAACACTGAAGCTTTCTTT. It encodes CASSSGPIQNTEAFF.

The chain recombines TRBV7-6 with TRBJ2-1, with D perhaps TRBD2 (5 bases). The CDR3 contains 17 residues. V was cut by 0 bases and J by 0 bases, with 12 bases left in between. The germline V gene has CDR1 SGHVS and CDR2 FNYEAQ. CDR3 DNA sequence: TGTGCCAGCAGCTTAGCGCGTCGGGGTAGCTCCTACAATGAGCAGTTCTTC. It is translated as CASSLARRGSSYNEQFF.

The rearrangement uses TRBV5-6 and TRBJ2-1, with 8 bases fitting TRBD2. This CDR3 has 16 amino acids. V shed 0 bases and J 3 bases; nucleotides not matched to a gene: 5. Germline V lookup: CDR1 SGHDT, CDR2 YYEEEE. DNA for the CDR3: TGTGCCAGCAGCTTGGTCTCGCTAGCGGGCTACAATGAGCAGTTCTTC. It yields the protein CASSLVSLAGYNEQFF.

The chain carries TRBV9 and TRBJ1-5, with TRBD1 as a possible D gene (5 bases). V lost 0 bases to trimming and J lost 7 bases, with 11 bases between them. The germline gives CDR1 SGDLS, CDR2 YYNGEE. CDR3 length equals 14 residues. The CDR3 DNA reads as TGTGCCAGCAGCGTAGCTGGGGGTGCGCAGCCCCAGCATTTT. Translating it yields CASSVAGGAQPQHF.

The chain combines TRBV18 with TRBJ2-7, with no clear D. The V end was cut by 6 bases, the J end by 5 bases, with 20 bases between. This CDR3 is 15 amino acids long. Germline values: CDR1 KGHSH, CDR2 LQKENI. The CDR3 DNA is TGTGCCAGCTCTTCCCTTGGGCGAGAATTCCACGAGCAGTACTTC. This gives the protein CASSSLGREFHEQYF.

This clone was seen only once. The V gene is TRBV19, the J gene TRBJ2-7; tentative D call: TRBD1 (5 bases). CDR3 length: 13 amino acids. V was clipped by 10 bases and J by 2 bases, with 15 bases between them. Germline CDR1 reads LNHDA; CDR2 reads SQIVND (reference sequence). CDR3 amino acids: CATSDSTTYEQYF. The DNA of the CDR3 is TGTGCCACTTCTGACAGTACAACCTACGAGCAGTACTTC.

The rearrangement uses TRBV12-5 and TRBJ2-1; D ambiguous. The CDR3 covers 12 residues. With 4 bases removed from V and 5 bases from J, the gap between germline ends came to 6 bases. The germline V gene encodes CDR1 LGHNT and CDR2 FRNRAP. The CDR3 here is CASGYQDNEQFF. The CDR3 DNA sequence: TGTGCTAGTGGTTATCAGGACAATGAGCAGTTCTTC.

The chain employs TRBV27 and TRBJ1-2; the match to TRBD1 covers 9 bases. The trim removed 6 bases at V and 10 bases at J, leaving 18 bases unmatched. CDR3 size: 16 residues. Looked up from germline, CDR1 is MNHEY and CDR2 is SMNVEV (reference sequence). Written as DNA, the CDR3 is TGTGCCAGCAGCCGAAGGTATTTGGACAGGGGAAATGACTACACCTTC. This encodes CASSRRYLDRGNDYTF.

CDR3 in amino acids: CASRRETRRPNTGELFF. CDR3 in DNA: TGCGCCAGCAGGCGCGAGACCAGACGTCCTAACACCGGGGAGCTGTTTTTT. This chain joins TRBV23-1 and TRBJ2-2, with D hard to call. TRBV23-1 has ORF status, its function being uncertain. The CDR3 covers 17 residues. V lost 6 bases to trimming and J lost 2 bases, with 19 bases between them.

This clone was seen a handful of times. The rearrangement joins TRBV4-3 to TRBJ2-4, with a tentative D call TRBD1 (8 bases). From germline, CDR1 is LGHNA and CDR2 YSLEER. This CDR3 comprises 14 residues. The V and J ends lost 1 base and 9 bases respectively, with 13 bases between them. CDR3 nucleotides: TGCGCCAGCAGCCAAGTAACAGGGGGGGGCATTCAGTACTTC. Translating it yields CASSQVTGGGIQYF.

As DNA, the CDR3 is TGTGCCAGCAGCGAAGGGGACAGGGTTTACAATGAGCAGTTCTTC. Translation: CASSEGDRVYNEQFF. The chain employs TRBV9 and TRBJ2-1; 9 nucleotides line up with TRBD1. V lost 3 bases, J lost 4 bases, and 5 bases stayed unmatched. Per germline, CDR1 SGDLS and CDR2 YYNGEE. The CDR3 runs to 15 residues. Based on the CDR3 plus reference TRBV9 and TRBJ2-1, the full variable domain is DSGVTQTPKHLITATGQRVTLRCSPRSGDLSVYWYQQSLDQGLQFLIQYYNGEERAKGNILERFSAQQFPDLHSELNLSSLELGDSALYFCASSEGDRVYNEQFFGPGTRLTVL.

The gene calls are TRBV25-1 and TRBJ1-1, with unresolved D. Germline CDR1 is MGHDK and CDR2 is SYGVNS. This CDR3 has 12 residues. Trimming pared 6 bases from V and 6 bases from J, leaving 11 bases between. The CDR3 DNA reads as TGTGCCAGCAGGGTTTCGAGGTCTGAAGCTTTCTTT. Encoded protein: CASRVSRSEAFF. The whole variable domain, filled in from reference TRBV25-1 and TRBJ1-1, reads EADIYQTPRYLVIGTGKKITLECSQTMGHDKMYWYQQDPGMELHLIHYSYGVNSTEKGDLSSESTVSRIRTEHFPLTLESARPSHTSQYLCASRVSRSEAFFGQGTRLTVV.